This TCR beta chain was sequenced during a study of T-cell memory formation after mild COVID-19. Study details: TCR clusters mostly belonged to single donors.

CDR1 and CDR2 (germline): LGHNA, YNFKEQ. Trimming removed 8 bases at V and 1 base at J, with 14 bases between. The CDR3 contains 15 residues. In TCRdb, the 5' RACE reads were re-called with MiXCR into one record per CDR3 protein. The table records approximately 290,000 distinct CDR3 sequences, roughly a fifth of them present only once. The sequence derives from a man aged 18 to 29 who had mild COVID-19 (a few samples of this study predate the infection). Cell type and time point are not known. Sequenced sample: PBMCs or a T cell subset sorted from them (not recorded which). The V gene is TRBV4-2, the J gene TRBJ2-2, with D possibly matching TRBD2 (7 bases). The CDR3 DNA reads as TGTGCCAGCGGGAGGGACACCGGGAACACCGGGGAGCTGTTTTTT. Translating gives CASGRDTGNTGELFF.